This TCR beta chain was profiled in a study of blood T cell repertoires in COVID-19. Looking at the study overall: In each case, the material was cDNA or gDNA derived from T cells, B-cell-depleted T cells, or PBMCs.

The germline V gene has CDR1 MDHEN and CDR2 SYDVKM. The trim removed 5 bases at V and 6 bases at J, leaving 7 bases unmatched. This CDR3 has 14 residues. Repertoires were generated with immunoSEQ multiplex PCR, while TCRdb's copy carries only in-frame clones and drops some. The data contain some 110,000 clones, 60% to 85% of them singletons. The TCR sequence derives from a man between 65 and 79 years old with acute or convalescent COVID-19. This chain connects TRBV28 to TRBJ2-7; 10 bases match TRBD1. Sequenced: peripheral blood. The CDR3 here is CASSPGDRGGEQYF. CDR3 bases: TGTGCCAGCAGTCCTGGGGACAGGGGAGGCGAGCAGTACTTC.